This T cell receptor (beta chain) was sequenced for a study of regulatory T cells in long-lasting Graves disease. Study at large: For a period under 3 months, newly diagnosed Graves' patients had taken antithyroid drugs. Study-wide findings and caveats: The small sample size may have reduced accuracy. Persistent cases favored TRBV28, TRBJ1-2 and TRBJ2-5.

The sample's time point: newly diagnosed GD, antithyroid drugs for less than 3 months. TCR sequences were obtained from RNA taken from PBMCs. CDR1 is SQVTM, CDR2 ANQGSEA, per germline. The CDR3 loop spans 11 amino acids. Trimming removed 4 bases from V and 4 bases from J, with 7 bases in between. Of note for this clonotype: Its target is not known.

For TCR beta, libraries came from iRepertoire HTBI primers and Arm-PCR of CDR3 regions. Via MiXCR, TCRdb re-called the multiplex PCR reads, giving one row per CDR3 protein. The table shows 600,000 to 650,000 distinct CDR3 sequences, with about 15% occurring only once. These data also featured in a second study, about T cells in Graves' hyperthyroidism and ophthalmopathy. Per that paper: Within blood appeared most thyroid clonotypes that had expanded above 0.001.

The sequence came from a woman in her thirties with Graves disease. The chain is built from TRBV29-1 and TRBJ2-5; D is ambiguous. The input for sequencing was peripheral blood mononuclear cells (PBMCs), taken at new diagnosis, from a patient treated with antithyroid drugs. The CDR3 nucleotides are TGCAGCGTTGCCAGGACAGAGACCCAGTACTTC. Amino acids: CSVARTETQYF. Complete variable domain (other parts from reference TRBV29-1 and TRBJ2-5): SAVISQKPSRDICQRGTSLTIQCQVDSQVTMMFWYRQQPGQSLTLIATANQGSEATYESGFVIDKFPISRPNLTFSTLTVSNMSPEDSSIYLCSVARTETQYFGPGTRLLVL.